One sample yielded the 26 T cell receptor beta chains listed below, sequenced in a study of beta chain features in type 1 diabetes. Overall study results and limits: Among patients with Type 1 diabetes, TCRB CDR3s were moderately but significantly shorter in every one of the four CD4+ subsets.

As every portion of the isolated RNA was reverse transcribed, the sequencing read expressed TCRB transcripts. Method: immunoSEQ multiplex PCR; TCRdb's copy keeps in-frame clones and lacks some. The sample shows a few hundred thousand clones, approximately 12% of them seen only once. What these receptors recognize is not known. Sample: naive CD4+ T cells from blood. The receptor source for this set is a woman under 30 with type 1 diabetes.

The chain uses TRBV29-1 and TRBJ2-3; 8 bases are a match to TRBD1. V dropped 7 bases and J dropped 7; count of bases not matched to a gene: 10. The CDR3 runs 13 residues. Germline values: CDR1 SQVTM, CDR2 ANQGSEA. The CDR3 loop reads CSATRTGIHTQYF. The CDR3 bases are TGCAGCGCGACCCGGACAGGGATCCATACGCAGTATTTT.

A few counts support this clone. The rearrangement uses TRBV30 and TRBJ2-1, with D perhaps TRBD2 (6 bases). Between the trimmed V and J ends, which lost 1 base and 3 bases, there was a span of 22 bases. The CDR3 covers 18 residues. Germline V gives CDR1 GTSNPN, CDR2 SVGIG (reference sequence). Written as DNA, the CDR3 is TGTGCCTGGAGTGGTGGGAGAGCGAATGGGGGGTACTACAATGAGCAGTTCTTC. This encodes CAWSGGRANGGYYNEQFF.

This clone was seen more than once but under ten times. The V call is TRBV30, the J call TRBJ2-6; 11 bases map to TRBD1. The CDR3 covers 17 residues. V trimming: 2 bases; J trimming: 0 bases; junction bases outside the gene matches: 3. Germline loops: CDR1 GTSNPN, CDR2 SVGIG (reference sequence). For the CDR3, the DNA is TGTGCCTGGAGTCCTGGGACAGGGGGCTCTGGGGCCAACGTCCTGACTTTC. Protein sequence: CAWSPGTGGSGANVLTF.

The chain couples TRBV7-9 to TRBJ1-1; the match to TRBD1 covers 7 bases. The CDR3 sequence is 14 residues long. V trimming: 7 bases; J trimming: 5 bases; junction bases outside the gene matches: 10. The germline gives CDR1 SEHNR, CDR2 FQNEAQ (reference sequence). Here the CDR3 reads CASTLRQGGTEAFF. The DNA for the CDR3 is TGTGCCAGCACCCTTCGACAGGGTGGAACTGAAGCTTTCTTT.

This chain links TRBV28 with TRBJ2-1; D is perhaps TRBD2 (5 bases). The V end was cut by 3 bases, the J end by 0 bases, with 9 bases between. CDR3 length equals 15 residues. Germline CDR1 reads MDHEN; CDR2 reads SYDVKM. CDR3 in amino acids: CASSFQRYSYNEQFF. The CDR3 DNA reads as TGTGCCAGCAGTTTCCAGCGGTACTCCTACAATGAGCAGTTCTTC.

CDR3 region: CAAGGSPYEQYF. CDR3 in DNA: TGTGCCGCGGGCGGGAGTCCGTACGAGCAGTACTTC. V usage is TRBV11-2 and J usage is TRBJ2-7, with 7 nucleotides matching TRBD2. J gave up 4 bases and V 11 bases, and 8 bases lay outside the gene matches. The CDR3 is 12 amino acids. Per germline, CDR1 SGHAT and CDR2 FQNNGV.

This clone was observed a few times. J is TRBJ2-7 and V is TRBV6-6, with no clear D. Germline CDR1 MNHNY, CDR2 SVGAGI (reference sequence). Deletions cut 2 bases from V and 1 base from J, with 6 bases between. This CDR3 is 13 amino acids long. The CDR3 coding sequence is TGTGCCAGCAGTTACCGACAATCCTACGAGCAGTACGTC. Its translation is CASSYRQSYEQYV.

This clone was counted a few times. The genes are TRBV9 and TRBJ1-2; 7 bases fit TRBD1. CDR1 is SGDLS and CDR2 is YYNGEE in the germline V gene. The CDR3 consists of 14 residues. Losses at the gene ends were 0 bases for V and 3 bases for J; bases not matched to a gene: 2. CDR3 nucleotide sequence: TGTGCCAGCAGCGTAGTCGACAGGGACTATGGCTACACCTTC. Translation: CASSVVDRDYGYTF.

This clone has just a few counts. This chain uses TRBV5-1 with TRBJ2-2; a weak D match, TRBD1 (6 bases). Deletions cut 6 bases from V and 4 bases from J, with 13 bases between. Germline V CDR1 and CDR2: SGHRS, YFSETQ. This CDR3 has 14 amino acids. CDR3 in amino acids: CASNIQGSTGELFF. The CDR3 DNA sequence: TGCGCCAGCAACATACAGGGATCCACCGGGGAGCTGTTTTTT.

This chain connects TRBV11-2 to TRBJ2-7, with no clear D. From germline, CDR1 is SGHAT and CDR2 FQNNGV. The CDR3 runs 14 residues. Trimming pared 5 bases from V and 2 bases from J, leaving 13 bases between. The CDR3 region has the DNA TGTGCCAGCAGCAGTGTACGACGGGCCTACGAGCAGTACTTC. This encodes CASSSVRRAYEQYF.

The rearrangement uses TRBV7-2 and TRBJ2-7, with 7 bases matching TRBD2. The germline V gene encodes CDR1 SGHTA and CDR2 FQGNSA. The CDR3 totals 11 residues. V was pared by 6 bases and J by 10 bases, with 6 bases of the junction left unmatched. The CDR3 sequence: CASSVGGTQYF. Written as DNA, the CDR3 is TGTGCCAGCAGTGTGGGAGGGACTCAGTACTTC.

This clone was found a few times. The rearrangement links TRBV2 to TRBJ1-1, with D hard to call. Germline assignment: CDR1 SNHLY and CDR2 FYNNEI. V was cut by 5 bases and J by 1 base, with 11 bases left in between. This CDR3 is 14 amino acids long. The CDR3 DNA reads TGTGCCAGCAGTCAAATAACATGGAACACTGAAGCTTTCTTT. Amino acids: CASSQITWNTEAFF.

V usage is TRBV9 and J usage is TRBJ2-1; 12 bases map to TRBD2. V lost 5 bases, J lost 4 bases, and 1 base stayed unmatched. From germline, CDR1 is SGDLS and CDR2 YYNGEE. The CDR3 runs to 14 residues. CDR3 DNA: TGTGCCAGCAGTCTAGCGGGAGGGTACAATGAGCAGTTCTTC. As protein: CASSLAGGYNEQFF.

In DNA form, the CDR3 reads TGTGCCAGTACTCAGGGGTCGGTTACCGGGGAGCTGTTTTTT. The encoded protein is CASTQGSVTGELFF. This chain connects TRBV19 to TRBJ2-2, with a weak D call TRBD1 (6 bases). V lost 7 bases, J lost 5 bases, and 14 bases lay in between. There are 14 residues in the CDR3. CDR1 is LNHDA, CDR2 SQIVND, per germline (reference sequence).

The chain recombines TRBV7-2 with TRBJ2-5; D may be TRBD1 (6 bases). V lost 7 bases to trimming and J lost 2 bases, with 11 bases between them. The CDR3 consists of 13 residues. Germline CDR1 and CDR2: SGHTA and FQGNSA. Written as DNA, the CDR3 is TGTGCCAGCATCCCGACAGGACAAGAGACCCAGTACTTC. Amino acids: CASIPTGQETQYF.

A few counts support this clone. The chain couples TRBV10-3 to TRBJ2-3; 12 bases match TRBD2. Germline V gene data show CDR1 as ENHRY and CDR2 as SYGVKD. With 0 bases clipped from V and 6 bases from J, the junction kept 4 bases outside the gene matches. This CDR3 has 16 amino acids. DNA for the CDR3: TGTGCCATCAGTGAGTCGGGAACTAGCGGGAGGGATACGCAGTATTTT. It codes for CAISESGTSGRDTQYF.

The gene calls are TRBV7-2 and TRBJ2-5; 8 bases agree with TRBD2. From germline, CDR1 is SGHTA and CDR2 FQGNSA. This CDR3 spans 15 amino acids. J gave up 5 bases and V 3 bases, and 8 bases lay outside the gene matches. The CDR3 DNA sequence: TGTGCCAGCAGCTTGGTTCGCGGGGGGCAGGAGACCCAGTACTTC. Amino acid sequence: CASSLVRGGQETQYF.

This clone showed up just a few times. CDR3 nucleotide sequence: TGTGCCAGCAGCTTAGTTCACAGGGGAGCTAACTATGGCTACACCTTC. Its protein is CASSLVHRGANYGYTF. The V call is TRBV7-8, the J call TRBJ1-2; 7 bases match TRBD1. This CDR3 region has 16 residues. The germline V gene has CDR1 SGHVS and CDR2 FQNEAQ. The J segment lost 0 bases and the V segment lost 1 base, leaving 5 bases of the junction unmatched. The whole variable domain, filled in from reference TRBV7-8 and TRBJ1-2, reads GAGVSQSPRYKVAKRGQDVALRCDPISGHVSLFWYQQALGQGPEFLTYFQNEAQLDKSGLPSDRFFAERPEGSVSTLKIQRTQQEDSAVYLCASSLVHRGANYGYTFGSGTRLTVV.

The chain employs TRBV5-1 and TRBJ2-7; a weak D match, TRBD1 (6 bases). CDR1 and CDR2 from the germline V gene are SGHRS and YFSETQ. Trimming left V 2 bases short and J 2 bases short, with 20 bases between. There are 17 residues in the CDR3. The CDR3 region has the DNA TGCGCCAGCAGCTTAAAAGCGGACAGCAAACCTACCTACGAGCAGTACGTC. Translating gives CASSLKADSKPTYEQYV.

This clone appeared a few times. The chain uses TRBV28 and TRBJ1-5; no clear D gene. This CDR3 region has 15 residues. Looked up from germline, CDR1 is MDHEN and CDR2 is SYDVKM. Trimming removed 3 bases at V and 2 bases at J, with 11 bases between. The CDR3 sequence: CASSFMGFGNQPQHF. CDR3 coding DNA: TGTGCCAGCAGTTTTATGGGCTTCGGCAATCAGCCCCAGCATTTT. The whole variable domain, filled in from reference TRBV28 and TRBJ1-5, reads DVKVTQSSRYLVKRTGEKVFLECVQDMDHENMFWYRQDPGLGLRLIYFSYDVKMKEKGDIPEGYSVSREKKERFSLILESASTNQTSMYLCASSFMGFGNQPQHFGDGTRLSIL.

CDR3 bases: TGTGCCAGCAGTTCCCGGGACACCCTGGCTGGAGCTTTCTTT. It yields the protein CASSSRDTLAGAFF. This chain joins TRBV27 and TRBJ1-1, with D maybe TRBD1 (6 bases). The germline V gene encodes CDR1 MNHEY and CDR2 SMNVEV (reference sequence). This CDR3 has 14 amino acids. V lost 4 bases and J 10 bases, leaving 19 bases between the germline ends.

This clone was detected only a few times. This chain links TRBV7-2 with TRBJ2-3; no firm D call. CDR1 and CDR2 (germline): SGHTA, FQGNSA. This CDR3 is built from 13 residues. Trimming removed 1 base at V and 5 bases at J, with 7 bases between. The chain's CDR3 is CASSLGRQDTQYF. CDR3 DNA: TGTGCCAGCAGCTTAGGCAGACAAGATACGCAGTATTTT.

This clone was picked up a small number of times. The V call is TRBV4-3, the J call TRBJ1-4, with a weak D call TRBD1 (5 bases). CDR3 length: 15 amino acids. The V gene's germline CDR1 is LGHNA and CDR2 YSLEER. The germline V and J ends were trimmed by 0 bases and 0 bases, with 5 bases remaining between them. CDR3: CASSQEGATNEKLFF. The DNA for the CDR3 is TGCGCCAGCAGCCAAGAAGGGGCAACTAATGAAAAACTGTTTTTT.

The genes are TRBV28 and TRBJ2-1; 8 bases line up with TRBD2. This CDR3 is built from 15 residues. J was trimmed by 3 bases and V by 7 bases; bases with no gene match: 8. The germline V gene encodes CDR1 MDHEN and CDR2 SYDVKM. In DNA, the CDR3 is TGTGCCAGCACCCGCGCGGGAGGAGTCTACAATGAGCAGTTCTTC. Translation gives CASTRAGGVYNEQFF.

The table lists this clone with a few counts. The chain uses TRBV7-9 and TRBJ1-1; D gene uncertain. Germline V gene lookup returns CDR1 SEHNR and CDR2 FQNEAQ (reference sequence). The CDR3 spans 16 residues. V was pared by 5 bases and J by 2 bases, with 18 bases between. The CDR3 is CASSLYQVAFNTEAFF. In DNA, the CDR3 is TGTGCCAGCAGCCTATACCAGGTGGCCTTTAACACTGAAGCTTTCTTT.

This clone was seen a few times. J is TRBJ1-1 and V is TRBV7-9; TRBD1 might be the D (5 bases). The CDR3 is 16 residues long. Germline CDR1 is SEHNR and CDR2 is FQNEAQ (reference sequence). Trimming removed 4 bases at V and 3 bases at J, with 18 bases between. The CDR3 protein is CASSSTSRGWYTEAFF. The CDR3 DNA sequence: TGTGCCAGCAGCTCCACATCGCGGGGCTGGTACACTGAAGCTTTCTTT.